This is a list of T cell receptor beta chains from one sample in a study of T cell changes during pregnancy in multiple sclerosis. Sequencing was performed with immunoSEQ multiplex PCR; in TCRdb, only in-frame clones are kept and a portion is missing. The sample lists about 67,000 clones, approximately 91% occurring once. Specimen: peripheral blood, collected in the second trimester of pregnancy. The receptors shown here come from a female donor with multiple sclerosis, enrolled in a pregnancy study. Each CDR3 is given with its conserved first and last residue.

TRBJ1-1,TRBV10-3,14,CAIKKVEMNTEAFF
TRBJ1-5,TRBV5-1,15,CASSLGDSVNQPQHF
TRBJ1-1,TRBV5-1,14,CASSPYRANTEAFF
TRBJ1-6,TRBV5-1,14,CASSQRQSDSPLHF
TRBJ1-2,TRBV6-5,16,CASSYGTARSLYGYTF
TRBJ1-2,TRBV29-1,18,CSVAPLPDRAERYYGYTF
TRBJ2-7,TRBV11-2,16,CASSPRVGWSSYEQYF
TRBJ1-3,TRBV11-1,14,CASSGTGAGNTIYF
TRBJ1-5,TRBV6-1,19,CASSESRTGGFDPNQPQHF
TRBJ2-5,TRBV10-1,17,CASSDLRLAGDPGTQYF
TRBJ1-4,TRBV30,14,CAWSVIRAGEKLFF
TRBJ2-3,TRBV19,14,CASSISGSTDTQYF
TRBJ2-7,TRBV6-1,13,CASSPTIPREQYF
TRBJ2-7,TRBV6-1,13,CASARQGTNEQYF
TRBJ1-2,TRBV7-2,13,CASSLGSLYGYTF
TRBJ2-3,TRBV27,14,CASSFGGGRDTQYF
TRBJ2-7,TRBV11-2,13,CASKIYRVDEQYF
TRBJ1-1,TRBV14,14,CASSWAGTNTEAFF
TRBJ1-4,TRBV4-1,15,CASIPLGQGAPGLFF
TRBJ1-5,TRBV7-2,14,CASSSRQSDQPQHF
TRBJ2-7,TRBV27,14,CASSLYERSYEQYF
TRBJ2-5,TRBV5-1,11,CASREQETQYF
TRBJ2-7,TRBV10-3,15,CAISEVGQGIYEQYF
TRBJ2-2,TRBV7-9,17,CASSRTWEEGFTGELFF
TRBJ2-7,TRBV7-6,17,CASRPLRGAGVSYEQYF
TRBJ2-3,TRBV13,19,CASSLRLAGPWISTDTQYF
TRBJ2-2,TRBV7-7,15,CASSGGQGGPGELFF
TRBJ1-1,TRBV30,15,CAWRTPGGKYTEAFF
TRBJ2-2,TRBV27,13,CASSYTNTGELFF
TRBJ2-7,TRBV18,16,CASSPRAGTWDYEQYF
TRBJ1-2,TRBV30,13,CAWSPSGGVLCTF
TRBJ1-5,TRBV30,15,CAWSEGASGNQPQHF